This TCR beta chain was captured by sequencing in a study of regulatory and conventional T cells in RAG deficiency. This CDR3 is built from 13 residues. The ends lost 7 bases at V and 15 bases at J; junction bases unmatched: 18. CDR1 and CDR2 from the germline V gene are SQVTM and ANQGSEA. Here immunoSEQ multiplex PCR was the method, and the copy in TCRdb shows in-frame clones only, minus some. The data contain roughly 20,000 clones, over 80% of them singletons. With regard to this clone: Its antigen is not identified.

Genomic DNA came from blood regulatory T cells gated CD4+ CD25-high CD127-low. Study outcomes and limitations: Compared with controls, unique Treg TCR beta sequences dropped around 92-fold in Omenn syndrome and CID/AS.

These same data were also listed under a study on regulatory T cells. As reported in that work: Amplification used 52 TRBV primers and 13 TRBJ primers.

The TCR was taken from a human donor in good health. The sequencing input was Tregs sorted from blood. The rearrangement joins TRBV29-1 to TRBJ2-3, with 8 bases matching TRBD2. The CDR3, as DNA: TGCAGCGCGAGAGCGGGAGAACGAATTGCGGACTATTTT. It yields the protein CSARAGERIADYF.